This T cell receptor (beta chain) was sequenced in a study of T cell responses to AZD1222 COVID-19 vaccine. Across the study: Analysis merged second doses at about 4 or about 12 weeks.

Study results and limitations: The CD4 TCRs associated with vaccination extended across spike and predominated at 160-218 and 743-854. White British donors predominated, females outnumbered males, and clonal diversity was possibly underestimated.

Generated by immunoSEQ multiplex PCR, the TCRdb table keeps only in-frame clones and is missing some. Among around 140,000 clones listed, over 90% were seen once. Note on this clone: Its specificity is not known.

Germline loops: CDR1 MNHEY, CDR2 SMNVEV (reference sequence). CDR3 length: 19 amino acids. V shed 9 bases and J 2 bases; nucleotides not matched to a gene: 17. The chain employs TRBV27 and TRBJ1-5, with TRBD1 identical over 12 bases. Sequencing used peripheral blood, obtained on day 0 of AZD1222 vaccination. This receptor was identified in an adult in good health. Written as DNA, the CDR3 is TGTGCCAGATGCTTTTTCGTCGGGACAGGGGGCGCCGGCAATCAGCCCCAGCATTTT. Amino acids: CARCFFVGTGGAGNQPQHF.